The clone carrying this TCR beta chain was found a few times. The sample is drawn from a study of technical replicates of blood from a handful of donors. The CDR3 has 12 amino acids. The V and J ends lost 4 bases and 8 bases respectively, with 11 bases between them. Germline CDR1 MGHDK, CDR2 SYGVNS. Profiled with immunoSEQ multiplex PCR; TCRdb holds only in-frame clones, not every one. The sample records 44,000 or so clones, approximately 90% being singletons. V usage is TRBV25-1 and J usage is TRBJ1-2, with D tentatively TRBD1 (6 bases). The origin of this receptor is a human donor in good health. Some clones in this sample may be carry-over from other donors' samples. The sample comprised PBMCs. CDR3 loop: CASSGTVQGYTF. As DNA, the CDR3 is TGTGCCAGCAGTGGGACAGTACAAGGCTACACCTTC.